The T cell receptor (beta chain) under discussion was sequenced for a study of T cell changes during pregnancy in multiple sclerosis. Data came from immunoSEQ multiplex PCR; TCRdb stores just in-frame clones and leaves some out. The table shows fewer than 55,000 clones, with around 90% occurring only once. This TCR came from a female donor in good health, enrolled as a control in a pregnancy study. Here the sequenced sample was CD8+ T cells from peripheral blood mononuclear cells, taken after pregnancy.

CDR3 DNA: TGTGCCAGCAGTGACTCTAGCGGGGTTTGGAATGAGCAGTTCTTC. Residues: CASSDSSGVWNEQFF. The chain recombines TRBV6-4 with TRBJ2-1; TRBD2 matches at 8 bases. With 0 bases clipped from V and 7 bases from J, the junction kept 5 bases outside the gene matches. The CDR3 totals 15 residues. Looked up from germline, CDR1 is MRHNA and CDR2 is SNTAGT.